Shown below are 21 T cell receptor beta chains from a single sample sequenced in a study of T cells in Graves' hyperthyroidism and ophthalmopathy. There were TCR beta CDR3 regions amplified from RNA transcripts. A first-round RT-PCR of the TCR CDR3 used the HTBI primer set. TCRdb called the multiplex PCR reads again in MiXCR, with one record for every CDR3 protein. Here the sample spans hundreds of thousands of distinct CDR3 sequences, under 15% being singletons. Sequencing used blood. The source is a woman aged 40 to 50 with Graves' ophthalmopathy.

In this sample, this clonotype turned up a few times. The V and J genes are TRBV6-5 and TRBJ2-7; TRBD2 agrees at 13 bases. Germline lookup yields CDR1 MNHEY and CDR2 SVGAGI. The CDR3 loop spans 17 amino acids. J lost 7 bases, V lost 2 bases, and 11 bases had no gene match. The DNA for the CDR3 is TGTGCCAGCAGTTACCCTGGACTAGCGGGAGTGTTGGGGGAGCAGTACTTC. Translated, it gives CASSYPGLAGVLGEQYF.

This clonotype came up many times. J is TRBJ1-5 and V is TRBV27; D remains ambiguous. Germline V lookup: CDR1 MNHEY, CDR2 SMNVEV (reference sequence). CDR3 length equals 15 residues. Trimming took off 3 bases at V and 2 bases at J, with 11 bases between the two ends. The CDR3 region has the DNA TGTGCCAGCAGTTTGCTGGCAGGCGGCAATCAGCCCCAGCATTTT. Translation: CASSLLAGGNQPQHF.

CDR3 protein: CATSDGAEYGYTF. CDR3 coding DNA: TGTGCCACCAGTGATGGGGCAGAATATGGCTACACCTTC. This rearrangement joins TRBV24-1 to TRBJ1-2, with a weak D call TRBD1 (5 bases). CDR3 length equals 13 residues. Per germline, CDR1 KGHDR and CDR2 SFDVKD. V lost 3 bases and J 5 bases, leaving 9 bases between the germline ends.

This clonotype has a count of ten or more. The V and J genes are TRBV11-3 and TRBJ1-1; TRBD1 is a possible D gene (5 bases). Germline assignment: CDR1 SGHNT and CDR2 YENEEA. Trimming shortened V by 1 base and J by 2 bases, and 11 bases separated the two germline ends. This CDR3 has 15 amino acids. In nucleotides, the CDR3 is TGTGCCAGCAGCTTAGGAGCCCAGGGAAACACTGAAGCTTTCTTT. Amino acid sequence: CASSLGAQGNTEAFF.

The table lists this clonotype with many counts. This chain joins TRBV6-5 and TRBJ1-1, with 7 bases fitting TRBD1. This CDR3 has 17 amino acids. The germline V gene has CDR1 MNHEY and CDR2 SVGAGI. V shed 2 bases, J shed 4 bases, and the junction held 13 bases outside the gene matches. This CDR3 is CASSYTGLGGVGTEAFF. Written as DNA, the CDR3 is TGTGCCAGCAGTTACACGGGCTTAGGGGGCGTCGGCACTGAAGCTTTCTTT.

This clonotype was seen repeatedly, ten times or more. This chain connects TRBV6-5 to TRBJ2-7; 7 positions match TRBD2. CDR3 length: 16 residues. Trimming cost V 4 bases and J 4 bases; bases outside gene matches: 13. Per germline, CDR1 MNHEY and CDR2 SVGAGI. As DNA, the CDR3 is TGTGCCAGCAGTTCATACCCGGGACTACTAGGATACGAGCAGTACTTC. It specifies CASSSYPGLLGYEQYF.

This clonotype came up once. The chain recombines TRBV6-1 with TRBJ1-2; 8 bases are a match to TRBD1. The germline V gene has CDR1 MNHNS and CDR2 SASEGT. The junction had 4 bases not matched to a gene; V was cut back by 4 bases and J by 0 bases. The CDR3 runs 15 residues. For the CDR3, the DNA is TGTGCCAGCAGTGTCCGGACAGGGTCTAACTATGGCTACACCTTC. It specifies CASSVRTGSNYGYTF.

There are many counts of this clonotype. The rearrangement joins TRBV15 to TRBJ2-7, with no clear D. The CDR3 spans 13 residues. Germline V gene lookup returns CDR1 LNHNV and CDR2 YYDKDF (reference sequence). V dropped 6 bases and J dropped 0 bases, with 9 bases sitting between them. The DNA of the CDR3 is TGTGCCACCAGTCCAGTAGTCTCCTACGAGCAGTACTTC. Its translation is CATSPVVSYEQYF.

This clonotype was picked up a small number of times. V gene TRBV12-3 or TRBV12-4 combines with J gene TRBJ2-3; D gene ambiguous. The CDR3 consists of 14 residues. The germline V and J ends were trimmed by 3 bases and 2 bases, with 9 bases remaining between them. The CDR3 DNA follows: TGTGCCAGCAGTTTCAACAGACACACAGATACGCAGTATTTT. Its protein is CASSFNRHTDTQYF.

This sequence joins TRBV7-2 and TRBJ2-1; D unresolved. Trimming left V 1 base short and J 2 bases short, with 9 bases between. Germline V gene lookup returns CDR1 SGHTA and CDR2 FQGNSA. This CDR3 is built from 15 residues. The CDR3 DNA follows: TGTGCCAGCAGCTTAGAAGACCCGACCTACAATGAGCAGTTCTTC. It is translated as CASSLEDPTYNEQFF.

This clonotype was recorded at least ten times. The rearrangement links TRBV2 to TRBJ1-2; D uncertain. V shed 5 bases and J shed 8 bases, with 9 bases lying between them. Germline CDR1 SNHLY, CDR2 FYNNEI. This CDR3 contains 11 residues. CDR3 in DNA: TGTGCCAGCAGTCGAGCTAGCGGCTACACCTTC. As protein: CASSRASGYTF.

This clonotype was observed many times. The junction differs from germline at one of its ends, possibly a read error. The J gene is TRBJ1-1, the V gene TRBV7-2; tentative D call: TRBD1 (5 bases). Germline CDR1 and CDR2: SGHTA and FQGNSA. The CDR3 is made up of 15 amino acids. CDR3 DNA sequence: TGTGCCAGCAGCTTATGGGGCCAGAAGAACACTGAAGCTTCCTTT. Translation gives CASSLWGQKNTEASF.

The sample holds many counts of this clonotype. The V and J genes are TRBV20-1 and TRBJ2-7; D is possibly TRBD2 (6 bases). V shed 1 base and J shed 3 bases, with 16 bases lying between them. The CDR3 has 15 residues. Per the germline V gene, CDR1 is DFQATT and CDR2 is SNEGSKA (reference sequence). CDR3 loop: CSARVGTVINYEQYF. The CDR3 DNA reads TGCAGTGCTAGAGTGGGGACTGTCATCAACTACGAGCAGTACTTC.

There are many counts of this clonotype. This sequence joins TRBV11-3 and TRBJ2-5; 7 positions agree with TRBD2. J lost 5 bases, V lost 0 bases, and 0 bases had no gene match. Per the germline V gene, CDR1 is SGHNT and CDR2 is YENEEA. The CDR3 has 13 residues. The CDR3 region has the DNA TGTGCCAGCAGCTTAGAACTAGCGGAGACCCAGTACTTC. Protein: CASSLELAETQYF.

This clonotype was recorded many times. The rearrangement uses TRBV6-2 or TRBV6-3 and TRBJ2-7; D possibly corresponds to TRBD1 (5 bases). The CDR3 length is 12 residues. Germline CDR1 and CDR2: MNHEY and SVGEGT. Trimming took off 5 bases at V and 3 bases at J, with 8 bases between the two ends. As DNA, the CDR3 is TGTGCCAGCAGTGGACACTACTACGAGCAGTACTTC. It translates to CASSGHYYEQYF.

This clonotype was detected a few times. The V call is TRBV6-1, the J call TRBJ1-5; 7 bases map to TRBD1. V lost 0 bases to trimming and J lost 7 bases; unmatched junction nucleotides: 9. The CDR3 loop spans 16 amino acids. The germline CDR1 and CDR2 sequences are MNHNS and SASEGT. The CDR3 region is CASSEALTGLGQPQHF. In DNA form, the CDR3 reads TGTGCCAGCAGTGAAGCCTTGACAGGGCTCGGACAGCCCCAGCATTTT.

This clonotype was detected a few times. The V and J genes are TRBV11-2 and TRBJ1-1, with D possibly matching TRBD1 (5 bases). CDR3 length: 14 amino acids. The germline V gene encodes CDR1 SGHAT and CDR2 FQNNGV. V was trimmed by 3 bases and J by 5 bases, leaving 13 bases between them. This CDR3 reads CASSFSQGGTEAFF. The CDR3 DNA sequence: TGTGCCAGCAGCTTTTCGCAGGGAGGAACTGAAGCTTTCTTT.

This clonotype appeared many times. The chain combines TRBV4-1 with TRBJ1-5; no clear D. Trimming pared 4 bases from V and 4 bases from J, leaving 14 bases between. This CDR3 region has 15 residues. Germline V CDR1 and CDR2: MGHRA, YSYEKL. The CDR3 is CASSRDVEVNQPQHF. The CDR3 DNA reads TGCGCCAGCAGCCGCGATGTCGAAGTTAATCAGCCCCAGCATTTT.

This clonotype came up many times. V and J are TRBV29-1 and TRBJ2-5; the match to TRBD2 covers 7 bases. The ends lost 8 bases at V and 1 base at J; junction bases unmatched: 13. There are 15 residues in the CDR3. Germline V gene sequence: CDR1 SQVTM, CDR2 ANQGSEA. The CDR3 sequence is CSCNREAGSQETQYF. In DNA form, the CDR3 reads TGCAGCTGCAACCGGGAAGCGGGATCCCAAGAGACCCAGTACTTC.

This clonotype was seen many times. The chain links TRBV6-2 or TRBV6-3 to TRBJ2-2, with TRBD2 as a possible D gene (6 bases). Germline CDR1 MNHEY, CDR2 SVGEGT. The CDR3 totals 14 residues. V was shortened by 6 bases and J by 2 bases, with 10 bases between the two germline ends. For the CDR3, the DNA is TGTGCCAGCAGGCGGGATTTAAACACCGGGGAGCTGTTTTTT. It translates to CASRRDLNTGELFF.

Regarding this clonotype: A clone one base away is much larger, so this may be a read error. The chain links TRBV6-1 to TRBJ2-7, with no clear D. The CDR3 sequence is 13 residues long. CDR1 is MNHNS and CDR2 is SASEGT in the germline V gene. In DNA form, the CDR3 reads TGTGCCACCAGTGACCCTTTGACCTACGAGCACTACTTC. Translated, it gives CATSDPLTYEHYF.